This record looks at one T cell receptor (beta chain) sequence and its context. Caucasian adults residing in Nashville, Tennessee made up all the donors. The record originates from a study of shared clonotypes between healthy human individuals. The assay was immunoSEQ multiplex PCR, and TCRdb's table has in-frame clones only and misses some. This table holds about 2.3 million clones, around 92% found once. V was pared by 0 bases and J by 2 bases, with 12 bases between. This CDR3 spans 16 amino acids. Germline V lookup: CDR1 SGHTA, CDR2 FQGNSA. The sequenced sample consisted of naive CD4+ T cells from PBMCs. Described subset: CD45RA+ positively selected. The sequence was obtained from a man between 18 and 35 years old in good health. Some clones in this sample may be carry-over from other donors' samples. The rearrangement links TRBV7-2 to TRBJ2-3; D may be TRBD1 or TRBD2 (5 bases each). The CDR3 region is CASSLAWGSLTDTQYF. CDR3 in DNA: TGTGCCAGCAGCTTAGCGTGGGGGTCTCTCACAGATACGCAGTATTTT.